What follows are 16 T cell receptor beta chains derived from one specimen sequenced in a study of blood T cell repertoires in COVID-19. The assay was immunoSEQ multiplex PCR, and TCRdb's table has in-frame clones only and misses some. The sample carries under 350,000 clones, about nine tenths recorded once. The sequenced sample consisted of PBMCs or T cells enriched from blood (not recorded which). Receptors originate from a man aged 30 to 39 who had recovered from COVID-19.

The chain is built from TRBV11-2 and TRBJ2-1; D gene uncertain. The V gene's germline CDR1 is SGHAT and CDR2 FQNNGV. Between the trimmed V and J ends, which lost 1 base and 10 bases, there was a span of 11 bases. CDR3 size: 13 residues. The CDR3 loop reads CASSLVFLSEQFF. CDR3 coding DNA: TGTGCCAGCAGCTTAGTCTTTCTATCGGAGCAGTTCTTC. The full variable domain, rest sourced from reference TRBV11-2 and TRBJ2-1, is EAGVAQSPRYKIIEKRQSVAFWCNPISGHATLYWYQQILGQGPKLLIQFQNNGVVDDSQLPKDRFSAERLKGVDSTLKIQPAKLEDSAVYLCASSLVFLSEQFFGPGTRLTVL.

CDR3 DNA sequence: TGTGCCAGTAGTCTCAAGAGCACCGGGGAGCTGTTTTTT. This encodes CASSLKSTGELFF. The chain couples TRBV19 to TRBJ2-2, with D unresolved. Germline V gene lookup returns CDR1 LNHDA and CDR2 SQIVND (reference sequence). The length of the CDR3 is 13 residues. Trimming shortened V by 5 bases and J by 4 bases, and 8 bases separated the two germline ends.

The chain employs TRBV5-1 and TRBJ2-3; 7 positions match TRBD2. V shed 3 bases, J shed 2 bases, and the junction held 9 bases outside the gene matches. Germline CDR1 SGHRS, CDR2 YFSETQ. The CDR3 length is 16 residues. The CDR3 here is CASSSGGTTVTDTQYF. DNA of the CDR3: TGCGCCAGCAGCTCCGGCGGGACTACTGTCACAGATACGCAGTATTTT.

The rearrangement links TRBV11-3 to TRBJ1-1; D not certain. The germline V gene has CDR1 SGHNT and CDR2 YENEEA. The V gene lost 4 bases and the J gene lost 7 bases, with 10 bases spanning the gap. The CDR3 is made up of 12 amino acids. The CDR3 here is CASSSRVVEAFF. CDR3 nucleotide sequence: TGTGCCAGCAGCTCCCGGGTGGTTGAAGCTTTCTTT.

Only one count was recorded for this clone. This chain connects TRBV4-2 to TRBJ2-7; possibly TRBD2 for D (5 bases). Germline CDR1 is LGHNA and CDR2 is YNFKEQ. V dropped 1 base and J dropped 5 bases, with 18 bases sitting between them. The CDR3 length is 16 residues. The CDR3 coding sequence is TGTGCCAGCAGCCAAGCGACGCTAGCTACCCCCAACGAGCAGTACTTC. Translated, it gives CASSQATLATPNEQYF.

The chain recombines TRBV7-2 with TRBJ2-3; D may be TRBD2 (5 bases). From germline, CDR1 is SGHTA and CDR2 FQGNSA. The CDR3 has 14 residues. V was cut by 0 bases and J by 13 bases, with 17 bases left in between. The CDR3 reads CASSLATMGPEEYF. CDR3 nucleotide sequence: TGTGCCAGCAGCTTAGCGACTATGGGCCCGGAGGAGTATTTT.

The J gene is TRBJ2-6, the V gene TRBV18; D gene ambiguous. The CDR3 spans 17 residues. CDR1 is KGHSH and CDR2 is LQKENI in the germline V gene. V lost 1 base and J 0 bases, leaving 10 bases between the germline ends. DNA of the CDR3: TGTGCCAGCTCACCACGGGCCACACCCTCTGGGGCCAACGTCCTGACTTTC. Encoded protein: CASSPRATPSGANVLTF.

This chain connects TRBV27 to TRBJ2-7; D not resolved. Trimming stripped 4 bases from V and 3 bases from J, with 4 bases between. CDR3 size: 11 residues. Germline V gene lookup returns CDR1 MNHEY and CDR2 SMNVEV (reference sequence). Here the CDR3 DNA reads TGTGCCAGCAGTTCCAACTACGAGCAGTACTTC. Encoded protein: CASSSNYEQYF.

The chain couples TRBV27 to TRBJ1-5; 10 bases are a match to TRBD1. Germline CDR1 and CDR2: MNHEY and SMNVEV (reference sequence). J gave up 4 bases and V 3 bases, and 3 bases lay outside the gene matches. This CDR3 contains 15 residues. The CDR3 DNA follows: TGTGCCAGCAGTTTCGACAGGGGGCCTAATCAGCCCCAGCATTTT. It is translated as CASSFDRGPNQPQHF.

CDR3 DNA: TGTGCCAGCAGTTACTCCGGGTCTGGGGCCAACGTCCTGACTTTC. Its translation is CASSYSGSGANVLTF. The gene calls are TRBV6-5 and TRBJ2-6; unclear D gene. Trimming stripped 0 bases from V and 1 base from J, with 4 bases between. Germline V gene lookup returns CDR1 MNHEY and CDR2 SVGAGI. The CDR3 spans 15 residues.

The rearrangement uses TRBV18 and TRBJ1-2; TRBD1 is a possible D gene (6 bases). V dropped 10 bases and J dropped 7 bases, with 22 bases sitting between them. Germline values: CDR1 KGHSH, CDR2 LQKENI. CDR3 size: 14 residues. The CDR3 nucleotides are TGTGCCACTACGCGAACCAATACAGGGACTGGCTACACCTTC. Its protein is CATTRTNTGTGYTF.

This clone was observed at least ten times. The chain links TRBV28 to TRBJ1-5; maybe TRBD1 (6 bases). Germline CDR1 MDHEN, CDR2 SYDVKM. Trimming pared 1 base from V and 2 bases from J, leaving 12 bases between. This CDR3 spans 16 amino acids. In nucleotides, the CDR3 is TGTGCCAGCAGTTTATTATCGTCAGGGGGCAATCAGCCCCAGCATTTT. It encodes CASSLLSSGGNQPQHF.

This clone was detected once. The CDR3 nucleotides are TGTGCCAGCATCCCGGGACAGGACTATGGCTACACCTTC. Translating it yields CASIPGQDYGYTF. The genes are TRBV2 and TRBJ1-2, with 8 bases aligning to TRBD1. J gave up 3 bases and V 7 bases, and 4 bases lay outside the gene matches. Germline CDR1 reads SNHLY; CDR2 reads FYNNEI. The CDR3 is 13 residues long. Full variable domain (remainder filled in from reference TRBV2 and TRBJ1-2): EPEVTQTPSHQVTQMGQEVILRCVPISNHLYFYWYRQILGQKVEFLVSFYNNEISEKSEIFDDQFSVERPDGSNFTLKIRSTKLEDSAMYFCASIPGQDYGYTFGSGTRLTVV.

The genes are TRBV7-8 and TRBJ2-3; D not resolved. The germline V and J ends were trimmed by 5 bases and 4 bases, with 16 bases remaining between them. CDR3 length: 15 amino acids. Germline V CDR1 and CDR2: SGHVS, FQNEAQ. CDR3 sequence (DNA): TGTGCCAGCAGCCGTCCCGCGATCATTCCAGATACGCAGTATTTT. It codes for CASSRPAIIPDTQYF.

The V call is TRBV3-1 (or the pseudogene TRBV3-2), the J call TRBJ1-1; unclear D gene. The CDR3 is 14 amino acids. The germline CDR1 and CDR2 sequences are LGHDT and YNNKEL (reference sequence). Trimming removed 2 bases at V and 0 bases at J, with 7 bases between. The CDR3 reads CASSQLSMNTEAFF. DNA for the CDR3: TGTGCCAGCAGCCAACTGTCTATGAACACTGAAGCTTTCTTT.

This chain joins TRBV14 and TRBJ1-2, with D tentatively TRBD1 (5 bases). The CDR3 runs to 14 residues. V was shortened by 4 bases and J by 3 bases, with 12 bases between the two germline ends. Germline CDR1 is SGHDN and CDR2 is FVKESK. This CDR3 is CASSPARDYYGYTF. Written as DNA, the CDR3 is TGTGCCAGCAGCCCGGCCAGGGATTACTATGGCTACACCTTC.